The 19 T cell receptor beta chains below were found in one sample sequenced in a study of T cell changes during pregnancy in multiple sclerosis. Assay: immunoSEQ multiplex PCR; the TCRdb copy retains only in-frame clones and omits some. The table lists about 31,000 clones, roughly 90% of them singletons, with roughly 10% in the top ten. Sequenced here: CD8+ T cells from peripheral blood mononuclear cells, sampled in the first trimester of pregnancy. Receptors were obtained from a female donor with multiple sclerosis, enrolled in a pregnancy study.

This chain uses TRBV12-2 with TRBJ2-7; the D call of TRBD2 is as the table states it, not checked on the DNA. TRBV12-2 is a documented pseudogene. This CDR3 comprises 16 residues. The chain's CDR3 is CASRFRRTSGSYEQYF. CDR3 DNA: TGTGCAAGTCGCTTCCGACGGACTAGCGGATCCTACGAGCAGTACTTC.

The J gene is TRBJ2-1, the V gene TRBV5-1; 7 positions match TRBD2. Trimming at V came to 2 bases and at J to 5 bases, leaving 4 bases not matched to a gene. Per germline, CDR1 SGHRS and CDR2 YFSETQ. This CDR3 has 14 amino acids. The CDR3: CASSFLAEHNEQFF. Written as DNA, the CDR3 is TGCGCCAGCAGCTTCCTAGCGGAGCACAATGAGCAGTTCTTC.

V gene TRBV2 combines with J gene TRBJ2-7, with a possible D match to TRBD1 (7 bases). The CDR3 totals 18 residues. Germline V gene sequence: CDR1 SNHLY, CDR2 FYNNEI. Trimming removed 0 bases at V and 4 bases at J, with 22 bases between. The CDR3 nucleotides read TGTGCCAGCAGTGAAGCGCGGGACAGCCCACTGAACTGGTACGAGCAGTACTTC. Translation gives CASSEARDSPLNWYEQYF.

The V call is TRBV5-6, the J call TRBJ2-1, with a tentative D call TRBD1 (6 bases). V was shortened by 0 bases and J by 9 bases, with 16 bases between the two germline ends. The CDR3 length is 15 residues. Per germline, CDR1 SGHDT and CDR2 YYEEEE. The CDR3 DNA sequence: TGTGCCAGCAGCTTGGCCCATACAGGGATTAGTGAGCAGTTCTTC. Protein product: CASSLAHTGISEQFF.

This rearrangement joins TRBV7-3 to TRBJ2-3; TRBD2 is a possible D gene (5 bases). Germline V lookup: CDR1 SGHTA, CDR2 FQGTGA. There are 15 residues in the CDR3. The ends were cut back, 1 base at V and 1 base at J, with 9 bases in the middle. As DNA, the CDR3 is TGTGCCAGCAGCTTAATGGCAGCGGGCACAGATACGCAGTATTTT. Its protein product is CASSLMAAGTDTQYF. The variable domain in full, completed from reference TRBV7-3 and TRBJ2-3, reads GAGVSQTPSNKVTEKGKYVELRCDPISGHTALYWYRQSLGQGPEFLIYFQGTGAADDSGLPNDRFFAVRPEGSVSTLKIQRTERGDSAVYLCASSLMAAGTDTQYFGPGTRLTVL.

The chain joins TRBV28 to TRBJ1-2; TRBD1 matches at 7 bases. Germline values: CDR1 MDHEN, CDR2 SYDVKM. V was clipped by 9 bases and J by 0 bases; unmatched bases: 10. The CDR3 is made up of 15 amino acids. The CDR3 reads CASTTGQQTNYGYTF. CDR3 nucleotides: TGTGCCAGTACGACGGGACAGCAGACTAACTATGGCTACACCTTC.

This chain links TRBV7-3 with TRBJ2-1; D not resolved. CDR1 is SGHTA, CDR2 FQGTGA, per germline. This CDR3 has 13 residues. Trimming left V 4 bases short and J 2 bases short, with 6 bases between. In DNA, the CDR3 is TGTGCCAGCAGCTCAACCGCCTACAATGAGCAGTTCTTC. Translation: CASSSTAYNEQFF.

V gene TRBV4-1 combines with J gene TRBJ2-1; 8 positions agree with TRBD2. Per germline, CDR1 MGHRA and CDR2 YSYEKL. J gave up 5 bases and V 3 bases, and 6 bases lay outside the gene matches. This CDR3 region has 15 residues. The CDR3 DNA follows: TGCGCCAGCAGCCAGACCCTAGCGGGCGACAATGAGCAGTTCTTC. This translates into CASSQTLAGDNEQFF.

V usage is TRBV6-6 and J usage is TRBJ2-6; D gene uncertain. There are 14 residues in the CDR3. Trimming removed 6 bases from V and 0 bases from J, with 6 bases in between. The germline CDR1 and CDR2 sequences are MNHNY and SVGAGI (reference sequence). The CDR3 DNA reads TGTGCCAGCAGAAGACTCTCTGGGGCCAACGTCCTGACTTTC. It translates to CASRRLSGANVLTF.

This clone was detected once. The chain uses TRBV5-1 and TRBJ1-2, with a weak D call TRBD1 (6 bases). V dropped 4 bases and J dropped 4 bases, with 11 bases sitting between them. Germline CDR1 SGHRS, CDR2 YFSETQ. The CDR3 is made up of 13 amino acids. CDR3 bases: TGCGCCAGCAGCCCGGACAGCGCCTATGGCTACACCTTC. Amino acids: CASSPDSAYGYTF.

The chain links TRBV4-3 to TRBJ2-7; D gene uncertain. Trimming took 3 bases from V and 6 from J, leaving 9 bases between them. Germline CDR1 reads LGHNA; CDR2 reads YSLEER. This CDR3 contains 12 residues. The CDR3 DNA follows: TGCGCCAGCAGCCACTCAAACGGCGAGCAGTACTTC. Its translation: CASSHSNGEQYF.

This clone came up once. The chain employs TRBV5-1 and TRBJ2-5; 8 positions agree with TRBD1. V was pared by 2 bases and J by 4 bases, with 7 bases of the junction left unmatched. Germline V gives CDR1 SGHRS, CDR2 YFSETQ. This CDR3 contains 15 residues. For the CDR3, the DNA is TGCGCCAGCAGCTTAACCGGGACAGGTGGAGAGACCCAGTACTTC. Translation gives CASSLTGTGGETQYF.

CDR3 sequence (DNA): TGTGCCAGTAGTTATTCGACAGGGGGCCCCTACGAGCAGTACTTC. This codes for CASSYSTGGPYEQYF. The rearrangement joins TRBV19 to TRBJ2-7, with 10 bases matching TRBD1. This CDR3 comprises 15 residues. The ends lost 5 bases at V and 2 bases at J; junction bases unmatched: 6. Germline V gene lookup returns CDR1 LNHDA and CDR2 SQIVND (reference sequence).

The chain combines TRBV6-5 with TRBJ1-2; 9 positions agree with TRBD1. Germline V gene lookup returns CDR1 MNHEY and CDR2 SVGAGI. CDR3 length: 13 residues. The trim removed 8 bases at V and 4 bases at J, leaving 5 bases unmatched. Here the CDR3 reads CASGTGIFYGYTF. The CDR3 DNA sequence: TGTGCCAGCGGGACAGGGATCTTCTATGGCTACACCTTC.

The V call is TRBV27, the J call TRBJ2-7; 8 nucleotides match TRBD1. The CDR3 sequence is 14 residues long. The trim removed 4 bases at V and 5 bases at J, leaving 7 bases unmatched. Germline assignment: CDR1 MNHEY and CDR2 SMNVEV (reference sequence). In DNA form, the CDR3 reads TGTGCCAGCAGTTCCTCGGACAGGGAACACGAGCAGTACTTC. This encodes CASSSSDREHEQYF.

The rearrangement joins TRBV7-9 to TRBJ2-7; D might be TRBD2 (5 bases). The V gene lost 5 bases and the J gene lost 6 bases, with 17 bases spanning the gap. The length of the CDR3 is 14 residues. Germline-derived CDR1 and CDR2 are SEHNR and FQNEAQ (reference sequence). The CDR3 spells CASSRSIVGSEQYF. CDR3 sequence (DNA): TGTGCCAGCAGCAGATCGATAGTGGGGAGCGAGCAGTACTTC.

CDR3 sequence reads: CASRDRGRLYEQYF. The CDR3 DNA sequence: TGTGCCAGCAGAGACAGGGGGCGCCTCTACGAGCAGTACTTC. The chain employs TRBV6-5 and TRBJ2-7, with TRBD1 matching 10 bases. V was clipped by 6 bases and J by 3 bases; unmatched bases: 5. Germline values: CDR1 MNHEY, CDR2 SVGAGI. This CDR3 contains 14 residues.

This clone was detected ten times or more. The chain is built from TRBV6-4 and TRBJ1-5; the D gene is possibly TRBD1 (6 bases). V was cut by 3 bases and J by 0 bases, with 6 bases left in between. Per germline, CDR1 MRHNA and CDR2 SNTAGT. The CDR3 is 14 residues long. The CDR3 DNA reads TGTGCCAGCAGTGAGGGACATAGCAATCAGCCCCAGCATTTT. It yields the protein CASSEGHSNQPQHF.

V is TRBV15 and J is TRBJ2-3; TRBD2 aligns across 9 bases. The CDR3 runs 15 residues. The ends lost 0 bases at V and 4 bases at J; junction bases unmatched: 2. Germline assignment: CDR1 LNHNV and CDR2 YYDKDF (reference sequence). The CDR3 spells CATSRERGGADTQYF. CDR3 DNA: TGTGCCACCAGCAGAGAGCGGGGGGGCGCAGATACGCAGTATTTT.